This note documents a single TCR beta chain sequence. Its target antigen remains unknown. Base qualities are not provided; no much larger clone lies one nucleotide away. The sample is drawn from a study of CD8 T cells in Susac syndrome (dated by TCRdb to between 2019 and 2020). Broadly, across the study: The study used repertoire sequencing to test whether antigen drove CD8+ T cell activation and differentiation in Susac syndrome. Summary of the overall study and its limitations: The number of individuals in the TCR sequencing and HLA analysis was recognized as being relatively small.

There are 17 amino acids in the CDR3, from cysteine to phenylalanine inclusive. Only CDR3 DNA remains: 51 bases, in frame from the first base. V is pruned by 1 base and J by 0 bases, leaving 5 bases of the junction without a gene match. The germline V gene provides CDR1 SGHTA and CDR2 FQGNSA. RNA was extracted using the RNeasy kit, and about 0.5 to 1 ug of the RNA was reverse transcribed with random hexamers. The immunoSEQ multiplex PCR assay, which covers 54 Vbeta and 13 Jbeta segments, was used to amplify TCR beta CDR3 regions. PCR amplification bias was corrected using a synthetic template baseline for primer optimization and computational correction. The authors processed their data as follows. Only productive sequences were kept, with reads annotated to V, D and J genes according to IMGT and analyzed in immunoSEQ Analyzer. To calculate clonality, Shannon entropy was normalized by log2 of the number of productive unique sequences and then subtracted from one. For each patient and control, public and private clones were evaluated among the 100 most prevalent clones. Clones were defined as Susac-specific when absent from the healthy and MS cohorts, from roughly 1,000 published viral clones and from other ImmuneACCESS disease sequences. Starting from the raw public reads, TCRdb applied fastp trimming at Q25, assembled clones with MiXCR and retained in-frame beta chains. Entries are consolidated by CDR3 protein sequence, retaining the most common genes and DNA. TCRdb assigned the V and J calls; the authors' analysis was not used. Across this sample there are 100,000 to 150,000 distinct CDR3 sequences, with about 93% seen only once. The ten top clones hold under 0.095% of the sample.

Peripheral blood CD8+ and CD4+ T cells from healthy donors, Susac syndrome patients and multiple sclerosis patients were profiled using high-throughput TCR beta sequencing. Healthy donors were included as age- and sex-matched controls. Bulk CD8+ and CD4+ T cells were purified by magnetic negative isolation, while CD8+ TEMRA cells were enriched using FACS. Blood was collected in EDTA tubes and processed within 24 hours, with PBMCs isolated through density gradient centrifugation. PBMCs intended for TCR sequencing were cryopreserved in liquid nitrogen and thawed later in a water bath at 37 degrees C. A purity of at least 90% was achieved for sorted or isolated CD4+, CD8+ and CD8+ TEMRA cells.

This receptor was identified in a human donor in good health. The chain employs TRBV7-2 and TRBJ1-5; TRBD1 matches 8 bases in the middle. Sequencing was performed on CD4+ T cells from PBMCs. CDR3 protein: CASSLVATGDSNQPQHF. The DNA sequence is TGTGCCAGCAGCTTAGTCGCGACAGGGGATAGCAATCAGCCCCAGCATTTT.